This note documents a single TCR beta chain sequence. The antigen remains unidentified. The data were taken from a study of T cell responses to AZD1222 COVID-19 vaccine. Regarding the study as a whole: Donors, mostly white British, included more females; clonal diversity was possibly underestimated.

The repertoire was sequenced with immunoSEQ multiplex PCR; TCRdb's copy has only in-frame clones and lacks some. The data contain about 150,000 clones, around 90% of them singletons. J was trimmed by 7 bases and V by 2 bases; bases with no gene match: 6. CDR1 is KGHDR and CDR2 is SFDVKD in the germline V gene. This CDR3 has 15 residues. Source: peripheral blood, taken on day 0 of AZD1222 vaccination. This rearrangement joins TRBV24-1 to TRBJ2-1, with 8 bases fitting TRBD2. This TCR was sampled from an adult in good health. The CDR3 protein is CATSDSGSGNNEQFF. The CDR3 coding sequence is TGTGCCACCAGTGATTCAGGTAGCGGGAATAATGAGCAGTTCTTC.